This T cell receptor (beta chain) was found in a study of Tregs in tolerant kidney transplant recipients. Using immunoSEQ multiplex PCR, the repertoire was profiled, and TCRdb retains in-frame clones only, with some absent. Here the sample spans some 240,000 clones, about 86% being singletons. Study-level findings and limits: This study did not directly address biological reproducibility. Validation in larger populations is needed because few patients were studied.

The CDR3 extends over 15 amino acids. CD4+CD25+CD127- Tregs, CD4+CD25- non-Tregs, CD4 and CD8 cells were sorted. Regarding this clone: Its antigen is not identified.

The V gene is TRBV12-1, the J gene TRBJ1-5. TRBV12-1 has pseudogene status. The source material was CD4+ T cells from blood. This TCR was sampled from a human donor in good health. In DNA form, the CDR3 reads TGTGCCAGCAGCATACGGTGGGGGGGAGGGCAGCCCCAGCATTTT. Translated: CASSIRWGGGQPQHF.